This TCR beta chain was captured by sequencing in a study of blood T cell repertoires in COVID-19. The overall study: Spain, Italy and the United States supplied samples that represented acute and convalescent COVID-19.

Losses at the gene ends were 5 bases for V and 5 bases for J; bases not matched to a gene: 8. The CDR3 spans 15 residues. Germline V gives CDR1 SGHAT, CDR2 FQDESV (reference sequence). In the original workflow: By means of reference gene primer amplification, nucleated cell counts were estimated. Only in-frame clones appear in the TCRdb table, and some are missing; sequencing was by immunoSEQ multiplex PCR. From that table come the V and J calls and clone size; the DNA was used to work out D and trimming. The profile covers 150,000 or so clones, with approximately 90% appearing a single time and 1.2% taken by the ten largest.

This chain links TRBV11-1 with TRBJ2-2; 7 nucleotides line up with TRBD1. This TCR came from a woman aged 25-40 years with acute COVID-19. Sequencing was done on a sample of PBMCs or T cells enriched from blood (not recorded which). The CDR3 loop is CASSLRDRLTGELFF. The CDR3 DNA reads as TGTGCCAGCAGCCTCCGGGACAGACTTACCGGGGAGCTGTTTTTT.